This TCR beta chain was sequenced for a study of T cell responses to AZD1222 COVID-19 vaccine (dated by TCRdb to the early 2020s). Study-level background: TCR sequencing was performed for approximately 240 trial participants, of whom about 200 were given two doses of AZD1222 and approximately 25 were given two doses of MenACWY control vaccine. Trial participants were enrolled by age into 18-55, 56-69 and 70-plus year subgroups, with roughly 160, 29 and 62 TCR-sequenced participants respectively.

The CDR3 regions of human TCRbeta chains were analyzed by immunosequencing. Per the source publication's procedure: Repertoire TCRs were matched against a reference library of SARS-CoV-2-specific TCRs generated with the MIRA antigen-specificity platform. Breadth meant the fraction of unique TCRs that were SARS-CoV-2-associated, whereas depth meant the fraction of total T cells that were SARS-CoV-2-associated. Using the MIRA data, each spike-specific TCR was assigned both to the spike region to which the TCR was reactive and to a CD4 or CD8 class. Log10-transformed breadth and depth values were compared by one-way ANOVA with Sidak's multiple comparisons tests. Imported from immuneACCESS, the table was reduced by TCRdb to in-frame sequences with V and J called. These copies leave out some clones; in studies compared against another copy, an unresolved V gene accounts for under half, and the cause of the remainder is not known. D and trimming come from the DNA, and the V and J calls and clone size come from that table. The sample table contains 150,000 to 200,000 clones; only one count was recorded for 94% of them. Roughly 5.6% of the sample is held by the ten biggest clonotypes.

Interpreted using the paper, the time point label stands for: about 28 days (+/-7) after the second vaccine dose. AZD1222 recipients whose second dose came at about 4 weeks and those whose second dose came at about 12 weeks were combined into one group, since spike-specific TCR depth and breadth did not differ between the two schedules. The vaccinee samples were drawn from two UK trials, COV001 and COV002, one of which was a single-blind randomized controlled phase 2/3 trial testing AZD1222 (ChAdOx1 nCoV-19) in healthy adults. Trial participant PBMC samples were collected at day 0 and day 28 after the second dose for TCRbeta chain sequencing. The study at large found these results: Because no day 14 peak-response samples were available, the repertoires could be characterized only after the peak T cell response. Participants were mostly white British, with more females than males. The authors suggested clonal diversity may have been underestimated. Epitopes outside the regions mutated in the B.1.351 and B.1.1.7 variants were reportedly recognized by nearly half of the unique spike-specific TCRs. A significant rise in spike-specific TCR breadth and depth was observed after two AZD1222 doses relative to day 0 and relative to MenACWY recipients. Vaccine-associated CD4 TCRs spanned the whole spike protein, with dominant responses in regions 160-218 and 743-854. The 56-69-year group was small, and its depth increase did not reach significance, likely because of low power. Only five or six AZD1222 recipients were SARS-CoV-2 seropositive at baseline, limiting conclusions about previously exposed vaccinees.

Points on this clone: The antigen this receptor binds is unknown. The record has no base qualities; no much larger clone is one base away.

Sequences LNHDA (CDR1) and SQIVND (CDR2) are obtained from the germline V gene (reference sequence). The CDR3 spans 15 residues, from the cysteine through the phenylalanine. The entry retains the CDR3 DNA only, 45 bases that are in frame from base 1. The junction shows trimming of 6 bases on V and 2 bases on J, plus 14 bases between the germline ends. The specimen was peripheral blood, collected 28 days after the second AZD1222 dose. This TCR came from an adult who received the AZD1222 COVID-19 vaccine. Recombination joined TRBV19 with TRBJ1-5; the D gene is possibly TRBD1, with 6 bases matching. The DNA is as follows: TGTGCCAGTAGAACCGGGGGGCTCGGCAATCAGCCCCAGCATTTT. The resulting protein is CASRTGGLGNQPQHF.